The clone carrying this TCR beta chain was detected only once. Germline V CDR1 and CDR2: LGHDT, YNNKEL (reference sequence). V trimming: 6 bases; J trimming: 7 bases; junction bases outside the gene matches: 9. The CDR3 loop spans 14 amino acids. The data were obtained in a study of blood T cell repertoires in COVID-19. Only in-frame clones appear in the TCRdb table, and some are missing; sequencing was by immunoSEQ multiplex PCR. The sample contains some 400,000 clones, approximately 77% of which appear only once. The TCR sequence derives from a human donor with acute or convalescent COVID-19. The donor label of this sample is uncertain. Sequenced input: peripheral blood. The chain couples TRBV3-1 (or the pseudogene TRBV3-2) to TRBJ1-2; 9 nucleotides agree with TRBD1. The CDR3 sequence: CASRRRQTGGGYTF. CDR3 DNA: TGTGCCAGCAGACGGAGACAGACAGGGGGTGGCTACACCTTC.